This TCR beta chain was profiled in a study of long-term antiretroviral therapy in people with HIV. Germline CDR1 is SGHTA and CDR2 is FQGNSA. V was clipped by 7 bases and J by 2 bases, with 15 bases between them. The CDR3 consists of 15 residues. Regarding this clone: Its matching antigen is unknown.

Version v3.0 of the immunoSEQ assay was performed at survey level. Sequencing was designed to cover about 35,000-50,000 T-cell genomes in each sample. Data came from immunoSEQ multiplex PCR; TCRdb stores just in-frame clones and leaves some out. The sample includes under 30,000 clones, around 85% of them seen just once. The study, taken as a whole, reports: Within the repertoire, clones expanded before ART were dominant at all time points. Spans of CDR3 length were tighter for HIV repertoires than for controls. Subsequent to ART, diversity was augmented yet persisted below that of transplant donor controls.

The clonotype comes from a man between 50 and 59 years old with HIV. The material sequenced was unsorted PBMCs, taken about 5 years before starting antiretroviral therapy. This rearrangement joins TRBV7-2 to TRBJ2-1; D is perhaps TRBD1 (7 bases). The CDR3 loop is CASTEGAAAYNEQFF. The DNA of the CDR3 is TGTGCCAGCACGGAGGGGGCAGCTGCCTACAATGAGCAGTTCTTC. Looking up the rest from reference TRBV7-2 and TRBJ2-1 gives the full variable domain: GAGVSQSPSNKVTEKGKDVELRCDPISGHTALYWYRQSLGQGLEFLIYFQGNSAPDKSGLPSDRFSAERTGGSVSTLTIQRTQQEDSAVYLCASTEGAAAYNEQFFGPGTRLTVL.